Listed below are T cell receptor beta chains from one sample, sequenced in a study of cytomegalovirus exposure and HLA in healthy donors. The method was immunoSEQ multiplex PCR; TCRdb's version includes in-frame clones alone and lacks a portion of them. The sample lists 150,000 to 200,000 clones, roughly 80% seen once, with roughly 1.2% in the top ten. Sequenced material: PBMCs. These receptors came from a woman aged 45-65 years in good health and CMV-seronegative. CDR3s include the opening cysteine and the closing phenylalanine or tryptophan. The order of the fields is CDR3 protein, CDR3 DNA, J gene, clone size, D gene, V gene. The D gene is left open where the match is weak. A row's size may be missing; if present it is once, few, many or a size class.

CDR3 protein: CASSFSSGNYNEQFF
CDR3 DNA: TGTGCCAGCAGCTTCTCTAGCGGGAATTACAATGAGCAGTTCTTC
J gene: TRBJ2-1
clone size: .
D gene: TRBD2
V gene: TRBV5-4

CDR3 protein: CAWIGDNEQYF
CDR3 DNA: TGTGCCTGGATTGGGGACAACGAGCAGTACTTC
J gene: TRBJ2-7
clone size: .
D gene: .
V gene: TRBV30

CDR3 protein: CASSLDPGVVLYGYTF
CDR3 DNA: TGTGCCAGCAGCTTAGACCCAGGGGTGGTACTTTATGGCTACACCTTC
J gene: TRBJ1-2
clone size: .
D gene: .
V gene: TRBV7-2

CDR3 protein: CASSVLTSNGETQYF
CDR3 DNA: TGTGCCAGCAGCGTATTGACCTCGAACGGGGAGACCCAGTACTTC
J gene: TRBJ2-5
clone size: .
D gene: .
V gene: TRBV9

CDR3 protein: CASSLDRSYEQYF
CDR3 DNA: TGTGCCAGCAGTCTAGACAGGTCCTACGAGCAGTACTTC
J gene: TRBJ2-7
clone size: .
D gene: .
V gene: TRBV2

CDR3 protein: CASSDTGNYGYTF
CDR3 DNA: TGTGCCAGTAGCGACACGGGGAACTATGGCTACACCTTC
J gene: TRBJ1-2
clone size: .
D gene: .
V gene: TRBV19

CDR3 protein: CASSLVTIAGDEQYF
CDR3 DNA: TGTGCCAGCAGCTTAGTGACAATAGCGGGAGACGAGCAGTACTTC
J gene: TRBJ2-7
clone size: .
D gene: TRBD2
V gene: TRBV7-2

CDR3 protein: CASSFGSNQPQHF
CDR3 DNA: TGTGCCAGCAGCTTTGGCAGCAATCAGCCCCAGCATTTT
J gene: TRBJ1-5
clone size: .
D gene: .
V gene: TRBV5-6

CDR3 protein: CASSTRTSGPYNEQFF
CDR3 DNA: TGTGCCAGCAGCACCCGGACTAGCGGGCCGTACAATGAGCAGTTCTTC
J gene: TRBJ2-1
clone size: .
D gene: TRBD2
V gene: TRBV9

CDR3 protein: CASSPTGEHNEQFF
CDR3 DNA: TGTGCCAGCAGCCCCACAGGGGAACACAATGAGCAGTTCTTC
J gene: TRBJ2-1
clone size: .
D gene: .
V gene: TRBV12-1

CDR3 protein: CASSFFPGSQPQHF
CDR3 DNA: TGTGCCAGCAGCTTTTTCCCAGGGTCCCAGCCCCAGCATTTT
J gene: TRBJ1-5
clone size: once
D gene: .
V gene: TRBV7-9

CDR3 protein: CATSRDRGQDENYEQYF
CDR3 DNA: TGTGCCACCAGCAGAGATAGGGGACAGGACGAGAACTACGAGCAGTACTTC
J gene: TRBJ2-7
clone size: .
D gene: TRBD1
V gene: TRBV15

CDR3 protein: CASSISMVSGTGELFF
CDR3 DNA: TGTGCCAGTAGTATCTCCATGGTTAGCGGCACCGGGGAGCTGTTTTTT
J gene: TRBJ2-2
clone size: .
D gene: .
V gene: TRBV19

CDR3 protein: CASRRTGGLQPQHF
CDR3 DNA: TGTGCCAGCAGGCGGACAGGGGGCTTGCAGCCCCAGCATTTT
J gene: TRBJ1-5
clone size: .
D gene: TRBD1
V gene: TRBV27

CDR3 protein: CASSLMGQGIPDTQYF
CDR3 DNA: TGTGCCAGCAGCTTAATGGGACAGGGTATCCCAGATACGCAGTATTTT
J gene: TRBJ2-3
clone size: .
D gene: TRBD1
V gene: TRBV7-2

CDR3 protein: CASSFGQGHSPLHF
CDR3 DNA: TGTGCCAGCAGCTTCGGGCAGGGCCATTCACCCCTCCACTTT
J gene: TRBJ1-6
clone size: .
D gene: .
V gene: TRBV5-6

CDR3 protein: CASSQSYRSQETQYF
CDR3 DNA: TGTGCCAGCAGCCAATCTTACAGGAGCCAAGAGACCCAGTACTTC
J gene: TRBJ2-5
clone size: .
D gene: .
V gene: TRBV14

CDR3 protein: CASSRRYREGLGTQYF
CDR3 DNA: TGTGCCAGCAGCCGCCGGTACAGGGAGGGGCTCGGGACCCAGTACTTC
J gene: TRBJ2-5
clone size: .
D gene: .
V gene: TRBV7-2

CDR3 protein: CASRKTGGGQPQHF
CDR3 DNA: TGTGCCAGCAGGAAGACAGGGGGTGGTCAGCCCCAGCATTTT
J gene: TRBJ1-5
clone size: .
D gene: TRBD1
V gene: TRBV6-1

CDR3 protein: CASSKRLVPTSEETQYF
CDR3 DNA: TGTGCCAGCAGCAAGAGGCTAGTCCCCACCTCAGAAGAGACCCAGTACTTC
J gene: TRBJ2-5
clone size: .
D gene: .
V gene: TRBV7-7

CDR3 protein: CASGRGGHTEAFF
CDR3 DNA: TGTGCTAGCGGGCGGGGGGGCCACACTGAAGCTTTCTTT
J gene: TRBJ1-1
clone size: .
D gene: .
V gene: TRBV6-5

CDR3 protein: CASSFGQGLEWDKNIQYF
CDR3 DNA: TGTGCCAGCAGCTTCGGGCAGGGGCTAGAGTGGGACAAAAACATTCAGTACTTC
J gene: TRBJ2-4
clone size: .
D gene: .
V gene: TRBV5-5

CDR3 protein: CASSQCSLAGIARSGANVLTF
CDR3 DNA: TGCGCCAGCAGTCAATGTAGCCTAGCGGGGATCGCGCGATCTGGGGCCAACGTCCTGACTTTC
J gene: TRBJ2-6
clone size: .
D gene: TRBD2
V gene: TRBV23-1

CDR3 protein: CASSFPREGQGVHNSPLHF
CDR3 DNA: TGTGCCAGCAGCTTTCCCCGCGAAGGACAGGGGGTTCATAATTCACCCCTCCACTTT
J gene: TRBJ1-6
clone size: .
D gene: TRBD1
V gene: TRBV7-2

CDR3 protein: CASSFGGGRWDEQFF
CDR3 DNA: TGTGCCAGCAGTTTCGGGGGGGGTAGATGGGATGAGCAGTTCTTC
J gene: TRBJ2-1
clone size: .
D gene: TRBD2
V gene: TRBV28